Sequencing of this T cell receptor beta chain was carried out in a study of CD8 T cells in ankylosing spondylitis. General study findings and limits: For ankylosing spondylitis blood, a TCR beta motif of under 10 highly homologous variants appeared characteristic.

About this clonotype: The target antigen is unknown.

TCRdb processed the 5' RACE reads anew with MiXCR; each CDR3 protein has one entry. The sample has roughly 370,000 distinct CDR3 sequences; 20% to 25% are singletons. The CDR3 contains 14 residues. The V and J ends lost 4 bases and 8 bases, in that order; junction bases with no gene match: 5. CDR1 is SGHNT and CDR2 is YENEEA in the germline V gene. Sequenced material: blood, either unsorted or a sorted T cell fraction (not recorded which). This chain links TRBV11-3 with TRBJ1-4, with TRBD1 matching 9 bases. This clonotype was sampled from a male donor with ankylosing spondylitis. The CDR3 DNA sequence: TGTGCCAGCAGCTCCCGGGACAGGGAGGAAAAACTGTTTTTT. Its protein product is CASSSRDREEKLFF.